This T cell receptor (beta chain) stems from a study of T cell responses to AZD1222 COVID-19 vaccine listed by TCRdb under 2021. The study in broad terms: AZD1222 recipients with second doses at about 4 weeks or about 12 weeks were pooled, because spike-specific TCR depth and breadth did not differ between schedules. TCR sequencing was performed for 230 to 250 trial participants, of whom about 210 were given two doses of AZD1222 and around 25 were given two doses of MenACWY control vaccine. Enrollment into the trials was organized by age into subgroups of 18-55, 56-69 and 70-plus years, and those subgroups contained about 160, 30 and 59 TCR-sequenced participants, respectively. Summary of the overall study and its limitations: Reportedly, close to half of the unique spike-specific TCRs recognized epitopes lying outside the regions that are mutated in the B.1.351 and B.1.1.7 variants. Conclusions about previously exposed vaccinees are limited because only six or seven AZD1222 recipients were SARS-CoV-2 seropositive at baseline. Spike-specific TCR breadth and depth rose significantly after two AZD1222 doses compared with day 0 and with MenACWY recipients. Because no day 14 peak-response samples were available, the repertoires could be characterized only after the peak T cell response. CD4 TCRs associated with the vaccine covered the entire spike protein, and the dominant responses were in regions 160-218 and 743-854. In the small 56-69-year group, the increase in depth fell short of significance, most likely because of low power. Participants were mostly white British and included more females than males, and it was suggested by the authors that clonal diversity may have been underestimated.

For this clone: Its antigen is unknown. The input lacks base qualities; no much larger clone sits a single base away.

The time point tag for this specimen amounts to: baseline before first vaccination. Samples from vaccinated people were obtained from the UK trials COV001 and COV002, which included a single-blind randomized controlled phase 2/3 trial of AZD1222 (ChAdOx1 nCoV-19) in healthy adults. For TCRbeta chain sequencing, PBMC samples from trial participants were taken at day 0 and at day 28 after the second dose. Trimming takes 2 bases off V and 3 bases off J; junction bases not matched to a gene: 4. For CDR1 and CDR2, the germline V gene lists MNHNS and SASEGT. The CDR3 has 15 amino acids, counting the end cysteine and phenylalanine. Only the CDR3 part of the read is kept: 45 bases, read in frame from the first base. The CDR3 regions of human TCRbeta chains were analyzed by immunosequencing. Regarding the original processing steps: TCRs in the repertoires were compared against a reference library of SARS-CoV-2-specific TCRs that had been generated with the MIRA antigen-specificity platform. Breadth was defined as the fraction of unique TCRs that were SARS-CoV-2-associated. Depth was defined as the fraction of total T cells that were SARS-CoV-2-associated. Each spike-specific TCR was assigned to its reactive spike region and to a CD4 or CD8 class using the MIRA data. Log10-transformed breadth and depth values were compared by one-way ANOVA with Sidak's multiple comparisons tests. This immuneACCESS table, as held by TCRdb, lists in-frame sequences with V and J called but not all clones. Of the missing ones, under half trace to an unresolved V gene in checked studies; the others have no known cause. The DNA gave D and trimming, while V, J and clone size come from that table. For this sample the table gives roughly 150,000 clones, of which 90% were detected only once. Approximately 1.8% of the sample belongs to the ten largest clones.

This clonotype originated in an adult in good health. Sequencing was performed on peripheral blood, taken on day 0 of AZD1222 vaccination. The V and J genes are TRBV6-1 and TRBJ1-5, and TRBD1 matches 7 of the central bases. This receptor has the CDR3 CASSERGQINQPQHF. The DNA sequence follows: TGTGCCAGCAGTGAAAGGGGACAGATCAATCAGCCCCAGCATTTT.